What follows are 23 T cell receptor beta chains derived from one specimen sequenced in a study of chemoradiotherapy in HPV16-positive cancers (dated by TCRdb to between 2021 and 2024). Library creation used the immunoSEQ multiplex PCR assay. TCRdb holds this immuneACCESS table with in-frame rearrangements only. Some clones are missing; in checked studies, unresolved V genes explain under half, and the rest has no known cause. The sample contains some 1,100 clones, around 81% of them found a single time. The top ten constitute about 6% of the sample. Sequenced material: tumor tissue, taken from a patient who underwent chemoradiotherapy. These receptors all stem from a human donor with HPV-associated anogenital cancer.

The CDR3 spells CASSPGTGTFGYTF. Written as DNA, the CDR3 is TGTGCCAGCAGCCCCGGGACAGGGACCTTCGGCTACACCTTC. This chain joins TRBV7-2 and TRBJ1-2, with 9 bases lining up with TRBD1. The CDR3 is 14 residues long. V gave up 5 bases and J gave up 8 bases; unmatched junction bases: 9. Germline V gene sequence: CDR1 SGHTA, CDR2 FQGNSA.

The J gene is TRBJ1-1, the V gene TRBV28; unclear D gene. The V end lost 5 bases, the J end lost 6 bases, and 7 bases lay between the germline ends. The CDR3 is 11 residues long. Germline V lookup: CDR1 MDHEN, CDR2 SYDVKM. CDR3 region: CASSKLAEAFF. In nucleotides, the CDR3 is TGTGCCAGCAGTAAACTGGCTGAAGCTTTCTTT.

J is TRBJ1-4 and V is TRBV15; TRBD1 matches at 7 bases. V lost 8 bases to trimming and J lost 10 bases; unmatched junction nucleotides: 10. The CDR3 sequence is 13 residues long. CDR1 and CDR2 (germline): LNHNV, YYDKDF (reference sequence). CDR3 bases: TGTGCCACCTCGGACAGGTCGGGGGGAAAACTGTTTTTT. It translates to CATSDRSGGKLFF.

This chain uses TRBV30 with TRBJ1-4; D call uncertain. From germline, CDR1 is GTSNPN and CDR2 SVGIG (reference sequence). There are 15 residues in the CDR3. Trimming shortened V by 1 base and J by 0 bases, and 9 bases separated the two germline ends. CDR3 amino acids: CAWSGIIATNEKLFF. CDR3 nucleotide sequence: TGTGCCTGGAGTGGGATTATTGCAACTAATGAAAAACTGTTTTTT.

The V and J genes are TRBV7-9 and TRBJ1-4; 8 nucleotides align to TRBD1. This CDR3 contains 16 residues. Trimming removed 5 bases from V and 3 bases from J; junction bases left unmatched: 8. Germline loops: CDR1 SEHNR, CDR2 FQNEAQ (reference sequence). The CDR3, as DNA: TGTGCCAGCAGCCCCCGTGGACAGGGTGCTAATGAAAAACTGTTTTTT. It yields the protein CASSPRGQGANEKLFF.

V and J are TRBV11-3 and TRBJ1-2; 7 nucleotides line up with TRBD1. Germline assignment: CDR1 SGHNT and CDR2 YENEEA. V dropped 1 base and J dropped 3; count of bases not matched to a gene: 5. The CDR3 sequence is 15 residues long. Here the CDR3 DNA reads TGTGCCAGCAGCTTAGTTGCAGGGGGAGACTATGGCTACACCTTC. This encodes CASSLVAGGDYGYTF. Complete variable domain (other parts from reference TRBV11-3 and TRBJ1-2): EAGVVQSPRYKIIEKKQPVAFWCNPISGHNTLYWYLQNLGQGPELLIRYENEEAVDDSQLPKDRFSAERLKGVDSTLKIQPAELGDSAVYLCASSLVAGGDYGYTFGSGTRLTVV.

This rearrangement joins TRBV2 to TRBJ2-7; TRBD2 matches at 8 bases. This CDR3 comprises 13 residues. Germline V gene sequence: CDR1 SNHLY, CDR2 FYNNEI. Losses at the gene ends were 6 bases for V and 7 bases for J; bases not matched to a gene: 8. Written as DNA, the CDR3 is TGTGCCAGCAGGTATTCTAGCGGGCGGGAGCAGTACGTC. This gives the protein CASRYSSGREQYV.

V and J are TRBV9 and TRBJ2-1; possibly TRBD1 or TRBD2 for D (6 bases each). Trimming removed 3 bases at V and 6 bases at J, with 25 bases between. CDR1 and CDR2 (germline): SGDLS, YYNGEE. The CDR3 consists of 18 residues. The CDR3 DNA follows: TGTGCCAGCAGCGCCTCAATCAGGGGACGCGGGGTCAGCAATGAGCAGTTCTTC. Translating gives CASSASIRGRGVSNEQFF. The complete variable domain, with remaining parts taken from reference TRBV9 and TRBJ2-1, reads DSGVTQTPKHLITATGQRVTLRCSPRSGDLSVYWYQQSLDQGLQFLIQYYNGEERAKGNILERFSAQQFPDLHSELNLSSLELGDSALYFCASSASIRGRGVSNEQFFGPGTRLTVL.

The CDR3 is CASSLSLRQGGTEAFF. In nucleotides, the CDR3 is TGCGCCAGCAGCTTGTCCTTGAGACAGGGTGGCACTGAAGCTTTCTTT. The chain couples TRBV5-1 to TRBJ1-1, with 7 nucleotides matching TRBD1. This CDR3 has 16 amino acids. Trimming took 1 base from V and 4 from J; bases not matched to a gene: 10. Per germline, CDR1 SGHRS and CDR2 YFSETQ. Drawing the rest from reference TRBV5-1 and TRBJ1-1, the complete variable domain is KAGVTQTPRYLIKTRGQQVTLSCSPISGHRSVSWYQQTPGQGLQFLFEYFSETQRNKGNFPGRFSGRQFSNSRSEMNVSTLELGDSALYLCASSLSLRQGGTEAFFGQGTRLTVV.

The chain carries TRBV5-1 and TRBJ2-2, with D hard to call. Germline CDR1 SGHRS, CDR2 YFSETQ. The CDR3 runs 14 residues. V was shortened by 6 bases and J by 4 bases, with 13 bases between the two germline ends. Written as DNA, the CDR3 is TGCGCCAGCACCACGGAAGGTGGCACCGGGGAGCTGTTTTTT. Protein product: CASTTEGGTGELFF.

The V and J genes are TRBV2 and TRBJ1-6, with 7 bases lining up with TRBD1. This CDR3 contains 14 residues. In germline, CDR1 is SNHLY, CDR2 FYNNEI. V lost 6 bases to trimming and J lost 7 bases; unmatched junction nucleotides: 6. The CDR3 DNA follows: TGTGCCAGCAGCGAGACAGGGTTCAATTCACCCCTCCACTTT. Protein product: CASSETGFNSPLHF.

The chain uses TRBV5-1 and TRBJ2-2; 7 bases align to TRBD2. Germline CDR1 and CDR2: SGHRS and YFSETQ. Trimming at V came to 7 bases and at J to 5 bases, leaving 8 bases not matched to a gene. This CDR3 has 14 amino acids. The CDR3 sequence is CASSTTSVTGELFF. CDR3 nucleotide sequence: TGCGCCAGCTCGACAACTAGCGTAACCGGGGAGCTGTTTTTT.

J is TRBJ1-2 and V is TRBV7-2; D is unclear. This CDR3 spans 15 amino acids. Germline V gene sequence: CDR1 SGHTA, CDR2 FQGNSA. V gave up 4 bases and J gave up 7 bases, with 19 bases separating them. The CDR3 sequence: CASSSAGSWRGGYTF. In DNA, the CDR3 is TGTGCCAGCAGCTCCGCCGGGTCATGGCGGGGTGGCTACACCTTC.

V usage is TRBV5-4 and J usage is TRBJ1-3; perhaps TRBD1 as D (5 bases). V shed 0 bases and J shed 9 bases, with 10 bases lying between them. CDR3 length: 13 residues. Germline V gene lookup returns CDR1 SGHNT and CDR2 YYREEE (reference sequence). The CDR3 sequence is CASSLGDSATIYF. The CDR3 region has the DNA TGTGCCAGCAGCTTGGGAGACAGTGCCACCATATATTTT. The full variable domain, with the rest looked up from reference TRBV5-4 and TRBJ1-3, is ETGVTQSPTHLIKTRGQQVTLRCSSQSGHNTVSWYQQALGQGPQFIFQYYREEENGRGNFPPRFSGLQFPNYSSELNVNALELDDSALYLCASSLGDSATIYFGEGSWLTVV.

This chain links TRBV7-2 with TRBJ1-1; TRBD1 is a possible D gene (6 bases). In germline, CDR1 is SGHTA, CDR2 FQGNSA. V was shortened by 3 bases and J by 4 bases, with 9 bases between the two germline ends. The CDR3 contains 13 residues. The CDR3 DNA is TGTGCCAGCAGCTTGCAGGGGATCACTGAAGCTTTCTTT. Encoded protein: CASSLQGITEAFF.

There are a few counts of this clone. This chain joins TRBV11-2 and TRBJ1-5; 9 bases align to TRBD1. Germline V CDR1 and CDR2: SGHAT, FQNNGV. Trimming at V came to 5 bases and at J to 6 bases, leaving 8 bases not matched to a gene. This CDR3 is 15 amino acids long. The CDR3 sequence is CASSADRGGVQPQHF. DNA of the CDR3: TGTGCCAGCAGCGCAGACAGGGGGGGGGTTCAGCCCCAGCATTTT.

This chain connects TRBV14 to TRBJ1-1, with D uncertain. Germline CDR1 SGHDN, CDR2 FVKESK. V lost 0 bases and J lost 6, with 5 bases in between. The CDR3 has 12 residues. CDR3 sequence (DNA): TGTGCCAGCAGCCAAGAGAGGTCTGAAGCTTTCTTT. It codes for CASSQERSEAFF.

V usage is TRBV6-6 and J usage is TRBJ1-2; weak D call: TRBD1 (5 bases). Germline CDR1 and CDR2: MNHNY and SVGAGI (reference sequence). Trimming removed 0 bases from V and 3 bases from J, with 11 bases in between. CDR3 length equals 15 residues. The CDR3 protein is CASSYSINRHYGYTF. The CDR3 DNA reads TGTGCCAGCAGTTACTCGATTAACAGGCACTATGGCTACACCTTC.

The chain employs TRBV7-8 and TRBJ1-2; 12 bases match TRBD1. Germline-derived CDR1 and CDR2 are SGHVS and FQNEAQ. This CDR3 is built from 14 residues. The junction had 5 bases not matched to a gene; V was cut back by 4 bases and J by 8 bases. This CDR3 reads CASSSGQGAKGYTF. CDR3 bases: TGTGCCAGCAGCTCGGGACAGGGGGCGAAAGGCTACACCTTC. The full variable domain, completed using reference TRBV7-8 and TRBJ1-2, is GAGVSQSPRYKVAKRGQDVALRCDPISGHVSLFWYQQALGQGPEFLTYFQNEAQLDKSGLPSDRFFAERPEGSVSTLKIQRTQQEDSAVYLCASSSGQGAKGYTFGSGTRLTVV.

The genes are TRBV30 and TRBJ1-4; no clear D gene. V was shortened by 2 bases and J by 4 bases, with 11 bases between the two germline ends. Per the germline V gene, CDR1 is GTSNPN and CDR2 is SVGIG (reference sequence). This CDR3 is built from 14 residues. CDR3 nucleotide sequence: TGTGCCTGGAGTAGGAGGCAGAGTAATGAAAAACTGTTTTTT. Protein product: CAWSRRQSNEKLFF.

The chain is built from TRBV5-1 and TRBJ1-1; D not certain. The germline CDR1 and CDR2 sequences are SGHRS and YFSETQ. The CDR3 loop spans 15 amino acids. V was clipped by 5 bases and J by 1 base, with 15 bases between them. The CDR3 coding sequence is TGCGCCAGCAGTTCCCGACCCACAGAGAACACTGAAGCTTTCTTT. Its protein product is CASSSRPTENTEAFF.

This clone was found a few times. The chain has TRBV4-2 and TRBJ1-5; D ambiguous. Per germline, CDR1 LGHNA and CDR2 YNFKEQ. The germline V and J ends were trimmed by 0 bases and 4 bases, with 4 bases remaining between them. This CDR3 spans 13 amino acids. The CDR3 reads CASSQDSNQPQHF. Written as DNA, the CDR3 is TGTGCCAGCAGCCAAGACAGTAATCAGCCCCAGCATTTT.

This chain uses TRBV28 with TRBJ1-2; 10 bases line up with TRBD1. V trimming: 3 bases; J trimming: 3 bases; junction bases outside the gene matches: 7. The CDR3 loop spans 16 amino acids. Germline CDR1 reads MDHEN; CDR2 reads SYDVKM. The CDR3 is CASSFAGTGDYYGYTF. CDR3 nucleotides: TGTGCCAGCAGTTTTGCCGGGACAGGGGATTACTATGGCTACACCTTC.